This T cell receptor (beta chain) was recovered during a study of T-cell reconstitution after alpha-beta-depleted transplantation in children. Overall study findings and caveats: When one year had passed after transplant, most T-cell counts and diversity came from newly produced T cells. Expanded clones from the graft, numbering several hundred, reportedly supplied alpha-beta T cells about two months after transplant.

The V and J ends lost 3 bases and 4 bases, in that order; junction bases with no gene match: 7. The germline CDR1 and CDR2 sequences are SGHTA and FQGNSA. This CDR3 has 15 amino acids. The table lists this clonotype with many counts. Its antigen is currently unknown. Unique molecular identifiers were incorporated when the TCRbeta library was constructed. TCRdb reanalysed the PCR reads using MiXCR and keeps one entry per CDR3 protein. The data hold about 300,000 distinct CDR3 sequences, with over 9.5% observed a single time. The TCR comes from a boy in the first two years of life with acute myeloid leukemia, due to receive a stem cell transplant. The genes are TRBV7-2 and TRBJ2-5; 8 nucleotides align to TRBD1. Here the sequenced sample was PBMCs, taken before TCRalphabeta/CD19-depleted stem cell transplant. CDR3 in DNA: TGTGCCAGCAGCTTCGCGACAGGGGCCGGAGAGACCCAGTACTTC. This sequence encodes CASSFATGAGETQYF.